The rows below give T cell receptor beta chains drawn from one sample of a study of beta chain features in type 1 diabetes. Assay: immunoSEQ multiplex PCR; the TCRdb copy retains only in-frame clones and omits some. The data show 390,000 or so clones, approximately 13% seen once. Material: naive CD4+ T cells from blood. Receptor source: a young man in good health. Both conserved end residues are part of each CDR3. The D gene is left open where the match is weak. Not every row has a clone size; where given, it reads once, few, many or a size class.

CDR3aa: CASSVSQGYNEKLFF
CDR3nt: TGTGCCAGCAGCGTCAGCCAGGGCTATAATGAAAAACTGTTTTTT
d_gene: -
v_gene: TRBV9
abundance: -
j_gene: TRBJ1-4

CDR3aa: CASRATGLNTEAFF
CDR3nt: TGTGCCAGCAGAGCGACAGGCTTGAACACTGAAGCTTTCTTT
d_gene: -
v_gene: TRBV6-6
abundance: few
j_gene: TRBJ1-1

CDR3aa: CAWSEELVGGDQPQHF
CDR3nt: TGTGCCTGGAGCGAAGAACTCGTGGGGGGGGATCAGCCCCAGCATTTT
d_gene: -
v_gene: TRBV30
abundance: -
j_gene: TRBJ1-5

CDR3aa: CASSLEGTANNEQFF
CDR3nt: TGTGCCAGCAGCTTAGAAGGGACAGCGAACAATGAGCAGTTCTTC
d_gene: TRBD1
v_gene: TRBV7-6
abundance: few
j_gene: TRBJ2-1

CDR3aa: CATSRTDRLNTGELFF
CDR3nt: TGTGCCACCAGCAGGACGGACAGACTAAACACCGGGGAGCTGTTTTTT
d_gene: -
v_gene: TRBV15
abundance: -
j_gene: TRBJ2-2

CDR3aa: CASSLGRDNSPLHF
CDR3nt: TGTGCCAGCAGCTTAGGCAGGGACAATTCACCCCTCCACTTT
d_gene: -
v_gene: TRBV13
abundance: few
j_gene: TRBJ1-6

CDR3aa: CASRIQASTDTQYF
CDR3nt: TGCGCCAGCCGAATTCAGGCTAGCACAGATACGCAGTATTTT
d_gene: -
v_gene: TRBV5-1
abundance: -
j_gene: TRBJ2-3

CDR3aa: CASSLSGGTQAFF
CDR3nt: TGTGCCAGCAGCTTAAGTGGTGGGACCCAAGCTTTCTTT
d_gene: -
v_gene: TRBV7-2
abundance: -
j_gene: TRBJ1-1

CDR3aa: CASSERQGRLETQYF
CDR3nt: TGTGCCAGCAGTGAACGACAGGGGAGATTGGAGACCCAGTACTTC
d_gene: TRBD1
v_gene: TRBV2
abundance: few
j_gene: TRBJ2-5

CDR3aa: CSVEVLVRPNREQYF
CDR3nt: TGCAGCGTTGAAGTTCTAGTCAGGCCGAATCGCGAGCAGTACTTC
d_gene: -
v_gene: TRBV29-1
abundance: -
j_gene: TRBJ2-7

CDR3aa: CASVEIPTDTQYF
CDR3nt: TGTGCCAGCGTTGAGATTCCCACAGATACGCAGTATTTT
d_gene: -
v_gene: TRBV7-2
abundance: -
j_gene: TRBJ2-3

CDR3aa: CASSALAGVGETQYF
CDR3nt: TGTGCCAGCAGCGCATTAGCGGGAGTAGGAGAGACCCAGTACTTC
d_gene: TRBD2
v_gene: TRBV9
abundance: many
j_gene: TRBJ2-5

CDR3aa: CASSPRQGKVETQYF
CDR3nt: TGCGCCAGCAGCCCTCGACAGGGTAAGGTGGAGACCCAGTACTTC
d_gene: TRBD1
v_gene: TRBV4-1
abundance: few
j_gene: TRBJ2-5

CDR3aa: CASSQFGQGGSNEQFF
CDR3nt: TGTGCCAGCAGCCAATTTGGACAGGGAGGTTCAAATGAGCAGTTCTTC
d_gene: TRBD1
v_gene: TRBV5-4
abundance: -
j_gene: TRBJ2-1

CDR3aa: CASTGGYTF
CDR3nt: TGTGCCAGCACAGGTGGCTACACCTTC
d_gene: -
v_gene: TRBV21-1
abundance: few
j_gene: TRBJ1-2

CDR3aa: CASSVGRRREAFF
CDR3nt: TGTGCCAGCAGTGTCGGCCGCAGGAGGGAAGCTTTCTTT
d_gene: -
v_gene: TRBV2
abundance: -
j_gene: TRBJ1-1

CDR3aa: CASSLDAGSGRSGELFF
CDR3nt: TGTGCCAGCAGCTTAGACGCCGGCAGCGGCCGCTCCGGGGAGCTGTTTTTT
d_gene: -
v_gene: TRBV7-2
abundance: few
j_gene: TRBJ2-2

CDR3aa: CSVEVGVGYTF
CDR3nt: TGCAGCGTTGAAGTTGGGGTTGGCTACACCTTC
d_gene: -
v_gene: TRBV29-1
abundance: -
j_gene: TRBJ1-2

CDR3aa: CASSQDEGYGTEAFF
CDR3nt: TGCGCCAGCAGCCAAGATGAAGGGTACGGGACTGAAGCTTTCTTT
d_gene: -
v_gene: TRBV4-3
abundance: -
j_gene: TRBJ1-1

CDR3aa: CASSSLGTGVETQYF
CDR3nt: TGTGCCAGCAGCTCACTCGGGACAGGGGTAGAGACCCAGTACTTC
d_gene: TRBD1
v_gene: TRBV7-2
abundance: -
j_gene: TRBJ2-5